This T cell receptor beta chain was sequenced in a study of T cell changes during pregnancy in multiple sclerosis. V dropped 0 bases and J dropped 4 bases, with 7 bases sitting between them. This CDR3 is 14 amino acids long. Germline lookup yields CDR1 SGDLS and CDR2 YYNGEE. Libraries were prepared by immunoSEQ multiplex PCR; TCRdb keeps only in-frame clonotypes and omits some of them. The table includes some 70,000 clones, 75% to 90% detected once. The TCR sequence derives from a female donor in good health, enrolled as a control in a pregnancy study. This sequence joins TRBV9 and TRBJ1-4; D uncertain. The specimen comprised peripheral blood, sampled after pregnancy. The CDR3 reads CASSVGHGNEKLFF. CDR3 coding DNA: TGTGCCAGCAGCGTAGGGCATGGTAATGAAAAACTGTTTTTT.